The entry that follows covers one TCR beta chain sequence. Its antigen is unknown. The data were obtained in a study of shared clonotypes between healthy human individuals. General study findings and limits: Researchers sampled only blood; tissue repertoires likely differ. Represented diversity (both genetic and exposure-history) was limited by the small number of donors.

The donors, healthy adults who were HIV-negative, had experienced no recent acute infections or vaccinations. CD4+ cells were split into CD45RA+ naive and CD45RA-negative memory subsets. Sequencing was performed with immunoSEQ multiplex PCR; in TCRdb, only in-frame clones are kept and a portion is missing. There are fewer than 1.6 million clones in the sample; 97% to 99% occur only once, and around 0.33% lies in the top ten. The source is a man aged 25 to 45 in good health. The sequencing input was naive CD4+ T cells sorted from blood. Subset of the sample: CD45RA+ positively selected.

The CDR3 sequence is CASSSDREGYTF. As DNA, the CDR3 is TGTGCCAGCAGCTCGGACAGGGAGGGCTACACCTTC. The chain combines TRBV9 with TRBJ1-2; the match to TRBD1 covers 8 bases. CDR1 is SGDLS and CDR2 is YYNGEE in the germline V gene. The CDR3 has 12 amino acids. The V and J ends lost 4 bases and 8 bases, in that order; junction bases with no gene match: 4. The full variable domain, rest sourced from reference TRBV9 and TRBJ1-2, is DSGVTQTPKHLITATGQRVTLRCSPRSGDLSVYWYQQSLDQGLQFLIQYYNGEERAKGNILERFSAQQFPDLHSELNLSSLELGDSALYFCASSSDREGYTFGSGTRLTVV.